This T cell receptor beta chain was recorded in a study of T cells in Graves' hyperthyroidism and ophthalmopathy. The sample holds many counts of this clonotype. RNA transcripts provided the source from which TCR beta CDR3 regions were amplified. In the first-round RT-PCR of the TCR CDR3, the HTBI primer set was used. TCRdb re-analysed the multiplex PCR reads in MiXCR, keeping a single row per CDR3 protein. The sample yields some 700,000 distinct CDR3 sequences, 15% to 20% seen once. The CDR3 has 15 amino acids. CDR1 and CDR2 (germline): DFQATT, SNEGSKA (reference sequence). The V and J ends lost 0 bases and 4 bases respectively, with 15 bases between them.

This sequence was found in a man over 45 with Graves' hyperthyroidism. This chain joins TRBV20-1 and TRBJ2-5; TRBD2 is a possible D gene (7 bases). Sequencing used blood. CDR3 protein: CSARDRGGLGETQYF. CDR3 in DNA: TGCAGTGCTAGAGATAGGGGGGGTCTGGGAGAGACCCAGTACTTC.